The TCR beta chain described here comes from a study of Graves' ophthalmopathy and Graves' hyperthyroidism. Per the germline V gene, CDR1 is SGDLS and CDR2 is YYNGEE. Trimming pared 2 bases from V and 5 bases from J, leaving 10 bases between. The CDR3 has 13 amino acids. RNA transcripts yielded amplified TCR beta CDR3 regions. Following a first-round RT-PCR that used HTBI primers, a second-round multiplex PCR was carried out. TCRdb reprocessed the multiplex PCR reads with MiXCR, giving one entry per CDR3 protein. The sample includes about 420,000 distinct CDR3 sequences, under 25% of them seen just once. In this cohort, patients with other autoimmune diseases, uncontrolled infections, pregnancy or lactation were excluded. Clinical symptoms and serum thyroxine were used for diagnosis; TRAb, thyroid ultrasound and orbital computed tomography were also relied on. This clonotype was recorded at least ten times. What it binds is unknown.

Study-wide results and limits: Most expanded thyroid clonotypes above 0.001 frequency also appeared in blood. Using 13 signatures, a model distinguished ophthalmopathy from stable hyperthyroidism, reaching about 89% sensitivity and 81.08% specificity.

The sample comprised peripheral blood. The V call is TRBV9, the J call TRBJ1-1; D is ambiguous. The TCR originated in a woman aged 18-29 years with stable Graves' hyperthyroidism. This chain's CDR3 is CASSVGGRTEAFF. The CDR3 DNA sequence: TGTGCCAGCAGCGTCGGAGGGAGGACTGAAGCTTTCTTT.